A single sample is the source of the 5 T cell receptor beta chains below, sequenced in a study of blood T cell repertoires in COVID-19 (dated by TCRdb to 2019 to 2021). Receptors were amplified or captured by the immunoSEQ multiplex PCR assay. Held by TCRdb, this immuneACCESS table contains in-frame sequences only and omits some clones. Under half of the omission traces to an unresolved V gene where checked; the cause of the rest is unknown. Counted in this sample were some 490,000 clones; 88% of them appeared once. Roughly 8% of the sample is held by the ten biggest clonotypes. Sequenced: PBMCs or T cells enriched from blood (not recorded which). The receptors were gathered from a woman in her fifties or sixties who had recovered from COVID-19.

This clone was counted a few times. The rearrangement joins TRBV19 to TRBJ2-2; 10 bases map to TRBD1. From germline, CDR1 is LNHDA and CDR2 SQIVND (reference sequence). The CDR3 loop spans 16 amino acids. Trimming took 5 bases from V and 6 from J; bases not matched to a gene: 9. Written as DNA, the CDR3 is TGTGCCAGTAGTCTCTATACCGGGACAGGGGCCGGGGAGCTGTTTTTT. It specifies CASSLYTGTGAGELFF.

This clone was detected once. The chain uses TRBV2 and TRBJ2-7; possible D gene TRBD1, 6 bases. This CDR3 has 14 amino acids. In germline, CDR1 is SNHLY, CDR2 FYNNEI. V lost 6 bases and J 4 bases, leaving 16 bases between the germline ends. The chain's CDR3 is CASRGKGVEYEQYF. In DNA form, the CDR3 reads TGTGCCAGCAGAGGGAAGGGGGTCGAGTACGAGCAGTACTTC. The variable domain in full, completed from reference TRBV2 and TRBJ2-7, reads EPEVTQTPSHQVTQMGQEVILRCVPISNHLYFYWYRQILGQKVEFLVSFYNNEISEKSEIFDDQFSVERPDGSNFTLKIRSTKLEDSAMYFCASRGKGVEYEQYFGPGTRLTVT.

J is TRBJ1-6 and V is TRBV14, with D uncertain. In germline, CDR1 is SGHDN, CDR2 FVKESK. The germline V and J ends were trimmed by 2 bases and 13 bases, with 15 bases remaining between them. This CDR3 has 14 amino acids. The CDR3 DNA sequence: TGTGCCAGCAGCCAAAAGGTCGGGAGGAATCCCCTCCACTTT. Residues: CASSQKVGRNPLHF.

In DNA form, the CDR3 reads TGTGCCAGCATAGGCCGGGACAGAGACCTTAGTGAGGAAGAGCAGTTCTTC. This sequence encodes CASIGRDRDLSEEEQFF. The V and J genes are TRBV2 and TRBJ2-1, with TRBD1 matching over 7 bases. Germline V lookup: CDR1 SNHLY, CDR2 FYNNEI. V dropped 7 bases and J dropped 10; count of bases not matched to a gene: 22. CDR3 size: 17 residues.

The rearrangement links TRBV2 to TRBJ2-5; 7 positions match TRBD2. The trim removed 2 bases at V and 6 bases at J, leaving 3 bases unmatched. The germline V gene encodes CDR1 SNHLY and CDR2 FYNNEI. The CDR3 totals 13 residues. The CDR3 nucleotides are TGTGCCAGCAGTGAACCCGGGGGGAAGACCCAGTACTTC. Translated, it gives CASSEPGGKTQYF.